The rows below give T cell receptor beta chains drawn from one sample of a study of OX40 agonist ivuxolimab in advanced cancers. Libraries were prepared by immunoSEQ multiplex PCR; TCRdb keeps only in-frame clonotypes and omits some of them. The repertoire has 15,000 to 20,000 clones, more than 70% of them found once; the top ten carry about an eighth. The sample was CD4+ or CD8+ T cells sorted from blood, taken in a trial of the OX40 agonist ivuxolimab. The source of these receptors is an adult with an advanced solid tumor such as melanoma, head and neck, liver or kidney cancer. Each CDR3 is given without its conserved first and last residue.

len | j_gene | v_gene | CDR3aa
9 | TRBJ2-2 | TRBV6-1 | ASRGPGELF
16 | TRBJ2-3 | TRBV13 | ASSFSMALAGAEDTQY
8 | TRBJ2-3 | TRBV20-1 | SANWDTQY
15 | TRBJ2-2 | TRBV11-2 | ASSSRLNRANTGELF
14 | TRBJ2-3 | TRBV7-2 | ASSFWRGRTADTQY
12 | TRBJ1-5 | TRBV6-5 | ASAGENSNQPQH
11 | TRBJ2-7 | TRBV6-5 | ASSPGSSYEQY
12 | TRBJ2-7 | TRBV27 | ASSSTTRGLEQH
10 | TRBJ2-1 | TRBV15 | ATSRDHNEQF
14 | TRBJ2-7 | TRBV14 | ASSQADRGYPYEQY
13 | TRBJ2-3 | TRBV27 | ASSLASRAADTQY
11 | TRBJ2-1 | TRBV11-3 | ASSLEGSNEQF
13 | TRBJ2-7 | TRBV10-3 | AISDPTGGSYEQY
14 | TRBJ1-5 | TRBV10-3 | AISDTGQGSVQPQH
12 | TRBJ2-3 | TRBV5-4 | ASQREGRADTQY
12 | TRBJ2-5 | TRBV7-9 | ASSPDRDQETQY
12 | TRBJ1-1 | TRBV9 | ASSSRDGNTEAF
12 | TRBJ1-1 | TRBV27 | ASSLLQENTEAF
13 | TRBJ2-3 | TRBV5-1 | ASSPEGGPSDTQY
14 | TRBJ2-2 | TRBV4-3 | ASSQGGQLNTGELF
15 | TRBJ1-1 | TRBV7-8 | ASSLARGLLPDTEAF
16 | TRBJ1-2 | TRBV28 | ASSRGEGRLLEYYGYT
16 | TRBJ2-2 | TRBV14 | ASSHWDASGIDTGELF
13 | TRBJ2-3 | TRBV28 | ASSLGLAGPDTQY
13 | TRBJ1-3 | TRBV5-1 | ASSLDTLSGNTIY
14 | TRBJ2-3 | TRBV7-8 | ASRLIAYENADTQY
13 | TRBJ2-7 | TRBV6-6 | ASTSSRDFVYEQY
10 | TRBJ1-2 | TRBV6-1 | ASSVGTGGYT
15 | TRBJ2-1 | TRBV4-3 | ASSHPRTSGIRGEQF
12 | - | TRBV5-8 | ASGPLAGTYEQY
10 | TRBJ2-1 | TRBV6-5 | ASRAGVNEQF
12 | TRBJ1-2 | TRBV27 | ASSPYRGNYGYT
9 | TRBJ2-1 | TRBV13 | ASSSINEQF
14 | TRBJ1-5 | TRBV15 | ATSRDQGSANQPQH
14 | TRBJ2-6 | TRBV25-1 | ASSPRGPSGANVLT
13 | TRBJ2-3 | TRBV27 | ASSFEGEVTDTQY
11 | TRBJ2-7 | TRBV10-3 | AISSGPNYEQY
11 | TRBJ2-1 | TRBV5-5 | ASSRDGYNEQF
9 | TRBJ2-7 | TRBV6-1 | ASSGAYEQY
15 | TRBJ2-1 | TRBV11-3 | ASSSHKTSGRYNEQF
15 | TRBJ1-2 | TRBV5-6 | ASSLAGTGASRGSYT
11 | TRBJ1-3 | TRBV27 | ASSPNSGNTIY
12 | TRBJ1-1 | TRBV6-5 | ASSAGQWGFEAF
13 | TRBJ2-7 | TRBV27 | ASRRPGQGVIMQY
14 | TRBJ2-2 | TRBV5-6 | ASRHLAGDTTGELF
14 | TRBJ2-7 | TRBV19 | ASSRASGRYPYEQY
16 | TRBJ2-4 | TRBV19 | ASSNYLRPDRVKNIQY
13 | TRBJ2-5 | TRBV6-5 | ASTQGWGGQETQY
22 | TRBJ2-1 | TRBV27 | ASSLWGGRGRIPTRGRAGDEQF
11 | TRBJ2-1 | TRBV19 | ASTQTGWNEQF
13 | TRBJ2-7 | TRBV4-1 | ASSQVGADRNEQY
12 | TRBJ2-2 | TRBV6-5 | ASSYTPGVGELF
13 | TRBJ2-7 | TRBV4-1 | ASSRERGGQNEQY
10 | TRBJ2-7 | TRBV10-3 | AISEVGSEQY
12 | TRBJ2-7 | TRBV27 | ASSLGEGAFEQY